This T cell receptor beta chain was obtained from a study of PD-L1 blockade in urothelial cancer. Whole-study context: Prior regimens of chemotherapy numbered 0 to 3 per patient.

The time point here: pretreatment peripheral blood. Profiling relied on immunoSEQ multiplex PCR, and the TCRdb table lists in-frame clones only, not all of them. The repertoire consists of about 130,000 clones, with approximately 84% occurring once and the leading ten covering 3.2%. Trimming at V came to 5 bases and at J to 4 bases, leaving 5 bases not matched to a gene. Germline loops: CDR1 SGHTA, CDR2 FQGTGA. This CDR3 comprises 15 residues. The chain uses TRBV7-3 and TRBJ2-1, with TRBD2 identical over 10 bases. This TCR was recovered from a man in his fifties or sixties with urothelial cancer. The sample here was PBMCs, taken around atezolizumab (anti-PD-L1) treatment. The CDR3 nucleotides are TGTGCCAGCAGCAGATCTAGCGGGAGTTACAATGAGCAGTTCTTC. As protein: CASSRSSGSYNEQFF.